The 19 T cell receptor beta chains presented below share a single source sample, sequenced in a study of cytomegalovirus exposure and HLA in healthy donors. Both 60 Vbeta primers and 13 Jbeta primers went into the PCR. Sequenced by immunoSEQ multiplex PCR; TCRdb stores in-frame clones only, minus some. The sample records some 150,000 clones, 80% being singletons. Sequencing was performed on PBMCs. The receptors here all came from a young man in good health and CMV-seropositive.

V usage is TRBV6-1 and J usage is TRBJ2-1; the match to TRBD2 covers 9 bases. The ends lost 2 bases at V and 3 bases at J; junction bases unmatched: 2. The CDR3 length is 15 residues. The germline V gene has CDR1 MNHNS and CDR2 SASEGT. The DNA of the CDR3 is TGTGCCAGCAGTGAAAATAGCGGGGGCTACAATGAGCAGTTCTTC. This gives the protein CASSENSGGYNEQFF.

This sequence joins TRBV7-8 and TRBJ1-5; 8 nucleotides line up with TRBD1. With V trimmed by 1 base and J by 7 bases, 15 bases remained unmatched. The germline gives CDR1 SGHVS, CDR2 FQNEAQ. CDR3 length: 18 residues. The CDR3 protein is CASSLEIFETGVRQPQHF. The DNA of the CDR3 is TGTGCCAGCAGCTTAGAAATCTTCGAGACAGGGGTAAGGCAGCCCCAGCATTTT.

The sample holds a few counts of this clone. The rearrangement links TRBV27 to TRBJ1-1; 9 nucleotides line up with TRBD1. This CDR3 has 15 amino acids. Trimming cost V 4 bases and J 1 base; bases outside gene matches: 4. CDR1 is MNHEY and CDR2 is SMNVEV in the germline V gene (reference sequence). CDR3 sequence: CASSSYRGPNTEAFF. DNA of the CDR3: TGTGCCAGCAGTTCCTACAGGGGGCCGAACACTGAAGCTTTCTTT.

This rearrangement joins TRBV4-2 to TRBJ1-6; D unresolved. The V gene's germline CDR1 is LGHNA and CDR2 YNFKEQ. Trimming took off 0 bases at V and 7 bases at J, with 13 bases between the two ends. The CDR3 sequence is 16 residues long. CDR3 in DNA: TGTGCCAGCAGCCAAGAGACTTGGTCGGTGAATTCACCCCTCCACTTT. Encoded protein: CASSQETWSVNSPLHF.

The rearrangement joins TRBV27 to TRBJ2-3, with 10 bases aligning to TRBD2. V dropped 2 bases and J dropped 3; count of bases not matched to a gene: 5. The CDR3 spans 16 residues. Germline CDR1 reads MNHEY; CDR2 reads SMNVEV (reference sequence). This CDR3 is CASSLLAGELTDTQYF. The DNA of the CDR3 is TGTGCCAGCAGTTTACTAGCGGGAGAACTAACAGATACGCAGTATTTT.

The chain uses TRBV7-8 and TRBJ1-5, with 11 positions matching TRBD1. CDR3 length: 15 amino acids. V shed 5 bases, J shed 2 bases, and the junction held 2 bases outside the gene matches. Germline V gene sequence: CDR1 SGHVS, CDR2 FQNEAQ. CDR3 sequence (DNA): TGTGCCAGCAGCAGGACAGGGGGCGGCAATCAGCCCCAGCATTTT. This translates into CASSRTGGGNQPQHF. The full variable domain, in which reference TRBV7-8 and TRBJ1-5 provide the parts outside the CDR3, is GAGVSQSPRYKVAKRGQDVALRCDPISGHVSLFWYQQALGQGPEFLTYFQNEAQLDKSGLPSDRFFAERPEGSVSTLKIQRTQQEDSAVYLCASSRTGGGNQPQHFGDGTRLSIL.

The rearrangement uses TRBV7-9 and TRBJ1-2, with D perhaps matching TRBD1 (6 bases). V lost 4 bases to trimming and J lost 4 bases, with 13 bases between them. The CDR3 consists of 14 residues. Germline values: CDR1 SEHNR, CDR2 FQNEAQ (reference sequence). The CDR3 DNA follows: TGTGCCAGCAGCTCGACGACAGGCGTCTATGGCTACACCTTC. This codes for CASSSTTGVYGYTF.

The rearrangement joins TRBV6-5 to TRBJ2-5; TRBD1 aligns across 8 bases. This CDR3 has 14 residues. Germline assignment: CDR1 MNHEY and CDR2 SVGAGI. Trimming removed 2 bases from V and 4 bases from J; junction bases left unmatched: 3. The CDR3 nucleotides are TGTGCCAGCAGTTACACTGACAGGGGAGAGACCCAGTACTTC. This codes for CASSYTDRGETQYF.

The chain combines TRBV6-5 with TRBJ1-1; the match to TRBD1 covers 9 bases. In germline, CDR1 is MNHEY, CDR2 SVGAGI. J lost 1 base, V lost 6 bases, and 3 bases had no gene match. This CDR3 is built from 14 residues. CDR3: CASREDRGNTEAFF. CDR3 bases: TGTGCCAGCAGGGAGGACAGGGGGAACACTGAAGCTTTCTTT.

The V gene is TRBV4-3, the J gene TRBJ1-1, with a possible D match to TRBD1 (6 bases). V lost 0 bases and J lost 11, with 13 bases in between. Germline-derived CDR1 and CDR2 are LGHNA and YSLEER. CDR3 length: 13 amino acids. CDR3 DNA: TGCGCCAGCAGCCAAGACAGGGGTGGGTATGCTTTCTTT. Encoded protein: CASSQDRGGYAFF.

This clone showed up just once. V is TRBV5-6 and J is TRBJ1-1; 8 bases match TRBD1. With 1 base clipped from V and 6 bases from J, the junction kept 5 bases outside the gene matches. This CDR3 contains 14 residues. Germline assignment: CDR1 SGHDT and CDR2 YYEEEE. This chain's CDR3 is CASSLPDRGAEAFF. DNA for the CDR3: TGTGCCAGCAGCTTGCCCGACAGGGGAGCTGAAGCTTTCTTT.

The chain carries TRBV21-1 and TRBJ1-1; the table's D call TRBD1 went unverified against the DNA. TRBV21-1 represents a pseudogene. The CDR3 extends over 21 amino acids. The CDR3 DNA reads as TGTGCCAGCAGCAAAGCGCTCTGGGACAGGGTTTACTATCCCGTGAACACTGAAGCTTTCTTT. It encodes CASSKALWDRVYYPVNTEAFF.

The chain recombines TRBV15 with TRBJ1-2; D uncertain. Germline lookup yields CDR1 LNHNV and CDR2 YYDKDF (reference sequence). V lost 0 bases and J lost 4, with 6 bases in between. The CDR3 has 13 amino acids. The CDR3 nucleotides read TGTGCCACCAGCAGAGACGGGGTCTATGGCTACACCTTC. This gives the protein CATSRDGVYGYTF.

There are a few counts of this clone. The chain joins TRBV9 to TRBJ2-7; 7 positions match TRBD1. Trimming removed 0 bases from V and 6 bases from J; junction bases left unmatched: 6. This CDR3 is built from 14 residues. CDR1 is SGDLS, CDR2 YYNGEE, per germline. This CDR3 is CASSVEGARGEQYF. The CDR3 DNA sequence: TGTGCCAGCAGCGTAGAGGGGGCCCGAGGCGAGCAGTACTTC.

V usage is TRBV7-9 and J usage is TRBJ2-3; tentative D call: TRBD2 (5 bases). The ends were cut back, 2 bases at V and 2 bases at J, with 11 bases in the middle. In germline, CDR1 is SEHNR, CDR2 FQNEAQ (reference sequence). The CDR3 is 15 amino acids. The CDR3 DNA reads TGTGCCAGCAGCTTAATGGTCGGGGTCACAGATACGCAGTATTTT. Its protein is CASSLMVGVTDTQYF. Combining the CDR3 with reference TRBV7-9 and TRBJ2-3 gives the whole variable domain DTGVSQNPRHKITKRGQNVTFRCDPISEHNRLYWYRQTLGQGPEFLTYFQNEAQLEKSRLLSDRFSAERPKGSFSTLEIQRTEQGDSAMYLCASSLMVGVTDTQYFGPGTRLTVL.

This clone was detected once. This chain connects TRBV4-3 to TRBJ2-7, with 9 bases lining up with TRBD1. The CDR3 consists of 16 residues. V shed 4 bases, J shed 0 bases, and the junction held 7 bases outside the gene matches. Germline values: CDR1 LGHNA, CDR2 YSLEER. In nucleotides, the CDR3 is TGCGCCAGCAGCCCATGGACAGGGGCGGGCTCCTACGAGCAGTACTTC. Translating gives CASSPWTGAGSYEQYF.

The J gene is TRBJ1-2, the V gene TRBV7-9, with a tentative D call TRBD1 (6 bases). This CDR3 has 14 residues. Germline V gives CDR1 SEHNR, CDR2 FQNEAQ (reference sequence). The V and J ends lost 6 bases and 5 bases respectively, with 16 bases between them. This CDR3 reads CASRPPDSAYGYTF. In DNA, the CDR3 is TGTGCCAGCAGGCCCCCGGACAGCGCTTATGGCTACACCTTC.

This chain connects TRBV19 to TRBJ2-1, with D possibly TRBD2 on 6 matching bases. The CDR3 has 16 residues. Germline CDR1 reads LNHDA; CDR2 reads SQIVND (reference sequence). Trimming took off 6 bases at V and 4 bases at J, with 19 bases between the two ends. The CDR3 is CASSHNVAEKYNEQFF. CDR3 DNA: TGTGCCAGTAGCCACAACGTAGCGGAGAAGTACAATGAGCAGTTCTTC. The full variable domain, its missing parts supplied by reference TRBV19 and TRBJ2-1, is DGGITQSPKYLFRKEGQNVTLSCEQNLNHDAMYWYRQDPGQGLRLIYYSQIVNDFQKGDIAEGYSVSREKKESFPLTVTSAQKNPTAFYLCASSHNVAEKYNEQFFGPGTRLTVL.

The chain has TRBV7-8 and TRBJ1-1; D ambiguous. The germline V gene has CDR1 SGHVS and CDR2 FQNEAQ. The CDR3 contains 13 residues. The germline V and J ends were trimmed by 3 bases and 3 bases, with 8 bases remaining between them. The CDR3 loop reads CASSFGIDTEAFF. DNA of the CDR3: TGTGCCAGCAGCTTCGGGATCGACACTGAAGCTTTCTTT.